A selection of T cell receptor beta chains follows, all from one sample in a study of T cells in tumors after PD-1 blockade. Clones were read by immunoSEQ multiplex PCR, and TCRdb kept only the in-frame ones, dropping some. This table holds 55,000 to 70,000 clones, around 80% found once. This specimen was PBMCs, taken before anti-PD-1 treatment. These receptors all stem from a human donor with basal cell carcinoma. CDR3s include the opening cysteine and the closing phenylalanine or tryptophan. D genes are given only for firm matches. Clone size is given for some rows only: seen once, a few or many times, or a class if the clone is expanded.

CASSQERGSYEQYF | TGTGCCAGCAGCCAGGAACGGGGATCCTACGAGCAGTACTTC | TRBV4-2 | - | TRBJ2-7 | few
CASTPRRDRRGGYTF | TGTGCCAGCACCCCAAGGCGGGACCGTCGGGGTGGCTACACCTTC | TRBV6-2/TRBV6-3 | - | TRBJ1-2 | once
CASSRLAGISDTQYF | TGTGCCAGCAGTCGACTAGCGGGGATTTCAGATACGCAGTATTTT | TRBV6-4 | TRBD2 | TRBJ2-3 | -
CASSSWDRAHEQFF | TGTGCCAGCAGCTCCTGGGACAGGGCCCATGAGCAGTTCTTC | TRBV9 | TRBD1 | TRBJ2-1 | -
CASSLETGRVSEYF | TGTGCCAGCAGCTTAGAGACAGGGAGAGTGTCTGAGTACTTC | TRBV7-2 | TRBD1 | TRBJ2-7 | -
CASTTTARPYTGELFF | TGTGCCAGCACCACGACCGCCAGGCCCTACACCGGGGAGCTGTTTTTT | TRBV21-1 | - | TRBJ2-2 | -
CASSREQTYEQYF | TGTGCCAGCTCACGCGAACAGACCTACGAGCAGTACTTC | TRBV18 | - | TRBJ2-7 | few
CASSRQENTEAFF | TGTGCCAGCAGTAGACAGGAGAACACTGAAGCTTTCTTT | TRBV6-2/TRBV6-3 | - | TRBJ1-1 | medium-sized
CASSLAPGRFNEKLFF | TGCGCCAGCAGCTTGGCCCCGGGACGGTTTAATGAAAAACTGTTTTTT | TRBV5-1 | - | TRBJ1-4 | -
CAWSVLGGRGANVLTF | TGTGCCTGGAGTGTACTGGGAGGAAGGGGGGCCAACGTCCTGACTTTC | TRBV30 | - | TRBJ2-6 | -
CAWMVGVRGYTF | TGTGCCTGGATGGTAGGGGTGAGAGGCTACACCTTC | TRBV30 | - | TRBJ1-2 | once
CASSLGHRNTGELFF | TGCGCCAGCAGCTTAGGTCACAGGAACACCGGGGAGCTGTTTTTT | TRBV5-1 | - | TRBJ2-2 | -
CASQSVRGAGELFF | TGTGCCAGTCAATCCGTCAGAGGGGCCGGGGAGCTGTTTTTT | TRBV3-1/TRBV3-2 | - | TRBJ2-2 | -
CATSRGGANQPQHF | TGTGCCACCAGCAGGGGGGGGGCCAATCAGCCCCAGCATTTT | TRBV15 | - | TRBJ1-5 | -
CASSQDNRDRNIQYF | TGTGCCAGCAGCCAGGATAACCGGGACAGAAACATTCAGTACTTC | TRBV3-1/TRBV3-2 | TRBD1 | TRBJ2-4 | -
CASSVLTGFNEQYF | TGTGCCAGCAGCGTACTGACAGGGTTCAACGAGCAGTACTTC | TRBV11-3 | TRBD1 | TRBJ2-7 | -
CASSLDGSNQPQHF | TGTGCCAGCAGCTTGGACGGAAGCAATCAGCCCCAGCATTTT | TRBV6-6 | - | TRBJ1-5 | -
CASSQGRTAEQYF | TGTGCCAGCAGCCAAGGCAGGACAGCCGAGCAGTACTTC | TRBV14 | - | TRBJ2-7 | -
CASSQAGGSEKLFF | TGTGCCAGCAGCCAAGCGGGAGGGAGTGAAAAACTGTTTTTT | TRBV4-2 | - | TRBJ1-4 | -
CASSPGPTSRLDEQFF | TGTGCCAGCAGCCCCGGGCCGACTAGCCGGCTAGATGAGCAGTTCTTC | TRBV4-2 | TRBD2 | TRBJ2-1 | -
CASSTSANQPQHF | TGTGCCAGCAGTACGTCAGCCAATCAGCCCCAGCATTTT | TRBV12-3/TRBV12-4 | - | TRBJ1-5 | -
CASSLGRTDTQYF | TGCGCCAGCAGCCTCGGACGCACAGATACGCAGTATTTT | TRBV5-1 | - | TRBJ2-3 | -
CASSRGQGGVIETQYF | TGTGCCAGTAGCCGAGGACAGGGAGGGGTAATCGAGACCCAGTACTTC | TRBV19 | - | TRBJ2-5 | -
CASSPGTGAYTDTQYF | TGTGCCAGCAGCCCCGGGACAGGGGCCTACACAGATACGCAGTATTTT | TRBV14 | TRBD1 | TRBJ2-3 | -
CASSPNREISNQPQHF | TGTGCCAGCTCACCCAACAGGGAGATTAGCAATCAGCCCCAGCATTTT | TRBV18 | - | TRBJ1-5 | -
CAWSDQGVFSGNTIYF | TGTGCCTGGAGTGATCAGGGTGTCTTCTCTGGAAACACCATATATTTT | TRBV30 | - | TRBJ1-3 | -
CASSLDPTSGGLQETQYF | TGTGCCAGCAGCTTGGACCCGACTAGCGGAGGACTCCAAGAGACCCAGTACTTC | TRBV5-6 | TRBD2 | TRBJ2-5 | -
CASSPRAQGIYGYTF | TGTGCCAGCAGTCCCAGGGCTCAAGGCATATATGGCTACACCTTC | TRBV7-9 | - | TRBJ1-2 | few
CASSPLGTGSQPQHF | TGTGCCAGCAGCCCCCTCGGGACAGGGAGTCAGCCCCAGCATTTT | TRBV6-6 | TRBD1 | TRBJ1-5 | -
CASSLATGGGNTIYF | TGTGCCAGCAGCTTGGCCACAGGGGGTGGAAACACCATATATTTT | TRBV5-5 | TRBD1 | TRBJ1-3 | -
CAWSPKGDTQYF | TGTGCCTGGAGTCCCAAGGGGGATACGCAGTATTTT | TRBV30 | - | TRBJ2-3 | few
CASDSAGGVGDTQYF | TGTGCTAGTGACTCAGCGGGGGGGGTCGGAGATACGCAGTATTTT | TRBV12-5 | TRBD2 | TRBJ2-3 | -